The TCR beta chain described here comes from a study of blood T cell repertoires in COVID-19. Overall study: Acute and convalescent COVID-19 specimens originated in the United States, Italy and Spain. T cells, B-cell-depleted T cells, or PBMCs provided the cDNA or gDNA that served as material.

As processed by the authors: For nucleated cells, counts were estimated from reference gene primer amplification. TCRdb keeps only in-frame clones here, not all; method: immunoSEQ multiplex PCR. The DNA was the basis for D and trimming; V, J and clone size are from that table. The sample has tens of thousands of clones, 70% to 90% seen once. Trimming left V 0 bases short and J 5 bases short, with 11 bases between. Looked up from germline, CDR1 is SGDLS and CDR2 is YYNGEE. This CDR3 spans 14 amino acids. The source of this sequence is a human donor in a cohort sampled during active COVID-19. The donor label of this sample is uncertain. The source material was peripheral blood. The chain couples TRBV9 to TRBJ1-1; weak D call: TRBD1 (5 bases). CDR3 nucleotides: TGTGCCAGCAGCGTAGAGGGGTCCTCGACTGAAGCTTTCTTT. It encodes CASSVEGSSTEAFF.